The T cell receptor beta chain under discussion was sequenced for a study of OX40 agonist ivuxolimab in advanced cancers. The assay was immunoSEQ multiplex PCR, and TCRdb's table has in-frame clones only and misses some. This table has about 79,000 clones, under 85% appearing once. Germline V gene lookup returns CDR1 MNHNS and CDR2 SASEGT. CDR3 size: 15 residues. V dropped 3 bases and J dropped 5; count of bases not matched to a gene: 10. This chain links TRBV6-1 with TRBJ2-7, with TRBD2 matching 7 bases. This clonotype was obtained from an adult with an advanced solid tumor such as melanoma, head and neck, liver or kidney cancer. The sample consisted of CD4+ or CD8+ T cells sorted from blood, taken in a trial of the OX40 agonist ivuxolimab. The CDR3 sequence is CASSDQSGALNEQYF. CDR3 bases: TGTGCCAGCAGTGACCAGAGCGGGGCGTTGAACGAGCAGTACTTC.